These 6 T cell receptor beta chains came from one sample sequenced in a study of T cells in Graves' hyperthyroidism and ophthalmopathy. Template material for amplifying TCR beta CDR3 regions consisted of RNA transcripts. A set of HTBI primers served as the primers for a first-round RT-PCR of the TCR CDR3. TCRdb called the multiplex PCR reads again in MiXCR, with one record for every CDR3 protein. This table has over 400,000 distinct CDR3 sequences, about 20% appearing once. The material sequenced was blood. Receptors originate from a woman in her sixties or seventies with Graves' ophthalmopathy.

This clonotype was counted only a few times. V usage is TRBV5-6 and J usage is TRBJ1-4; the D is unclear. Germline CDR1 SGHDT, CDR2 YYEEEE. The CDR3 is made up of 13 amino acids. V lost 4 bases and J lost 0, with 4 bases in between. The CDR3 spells CASSLPTNEKLFF. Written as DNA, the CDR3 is TGTGCCAGCAGCCTCCCAACTAATGAAAAACTGTTTTTT.

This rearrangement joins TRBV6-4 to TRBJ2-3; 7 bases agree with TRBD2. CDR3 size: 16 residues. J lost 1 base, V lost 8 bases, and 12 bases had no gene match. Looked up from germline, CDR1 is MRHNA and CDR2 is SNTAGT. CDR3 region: CASPTREAGGTDTQYF. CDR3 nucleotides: TGTGCCAGCCCAACCCGGGAGGCCGGCGGCACAGATACGCAGTATTTT.

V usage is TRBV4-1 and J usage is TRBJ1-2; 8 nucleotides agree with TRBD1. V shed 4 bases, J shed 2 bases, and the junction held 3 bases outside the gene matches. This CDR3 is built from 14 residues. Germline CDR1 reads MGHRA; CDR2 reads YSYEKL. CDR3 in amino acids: CASSLRDRNYGYTF. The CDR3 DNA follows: TGCGCCAGCAGCCTCCGGGACAGGAACTATGGCTACACCTTC.

In nucleotides, the CDR3 is TGCGCCAGCAGTACGCAGGGAGGTACGCAGTATTTT. Protein sequence: CASSTQGGTQYF. This rearrangement joins TRBV10-1 to TRBJ2-3; tentatively, D is TRBD2 (6 bases). The CDR3 runs 12 residues. CDR1 and CDR2 from the germline V gene are WNHNN and SYGVQD (reference sequence). Trimming cost V 5 bases and J 8 bases, with 11 bases left between them.

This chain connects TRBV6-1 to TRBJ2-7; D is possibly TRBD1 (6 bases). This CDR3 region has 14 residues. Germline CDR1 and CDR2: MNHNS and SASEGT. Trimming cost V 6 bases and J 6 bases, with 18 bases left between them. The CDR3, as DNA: TGTGCCAGCAGCGTAAACAGGGTTATCAGCGAGCAGTACTTC. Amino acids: CASSVNRVISEQYF.

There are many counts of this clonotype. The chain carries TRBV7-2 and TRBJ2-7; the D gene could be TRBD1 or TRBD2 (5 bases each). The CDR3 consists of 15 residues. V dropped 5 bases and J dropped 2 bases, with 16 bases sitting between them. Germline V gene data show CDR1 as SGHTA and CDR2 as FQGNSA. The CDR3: CASSPSVGETYEQYF. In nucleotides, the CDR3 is TGTGCCAGCAGCCCTTCGGTAGGGGAGACCTACGAGCAGTACTTC.